This TCR beta chain came from a study of blood T cell repertoires in COVID-19. Participants reported their clinical history, and cohort assignment relied on those reports. Donors in Cohort 3 who had recovered were those with two negative PCRs, healthcare professional clearance, or resolution of their symptoms. Sequenced by immunoSEQ multiplex PCR; TCRdb stores in-frame clones only, minus some. The repertoire holds some 390,000 clones, with around nine tenths as singletons. In germline, CDR1 is LGHNT, CDR2 FRNRAP. V lost 6 bases and J lost 8, with 11 bases in between. The CDR3 runs to 12 residues. The chain uses TRBV12-5 and TRBJ2-1; tentative D call: TRBD2 (5 bases). This clonotype was obtained from a woman in her 30s who had recovered from COVID-19. The sequencing sample was made of PBMCs or T cells enriched from blood (not recorded which). In DNA form, the CDR3 reads TGTGCTAGTGGATATAGCGTGGATGAGCAGTTCTTC. It translates to CASGYSVDEQFF. Based on the CDR3 plus reference TRBV12-5 and TRBJ2-1, the full variable domain is DARVTQTPRHKVTEMGQEVTMRCQPILGHNTVFWYRQTMMQGLELLAYFRNRAPLDDSGMPKDRFSAEMPDATLATLKIQPSEPRDSAVYFCASGYSVDEQFFGPGTRLTVL.